The sequence of this T cell receptor beta chain was determined in a study of identical twins. Only healthy Caucasians were included as donors. TCRdb redid the calling of the 5' RACE reads with MiXCR, one entry per CDR3 protein. The table includes roughly 290,000 distinct CDR3 sequences, roughly 10% detected once. Study-level findings and limits: The analysis was cross-sectional rather than longitudinal within donors. Twins shared out-of-frame alpha sequences with excess low generation probability.

This clonotype has just a few counts. What it binds is not known. With 0 bases clipped from V and 2 bases from J, the junction kept 4 bases outside the gene matches. CDR1 and CDR2 (germline): LGHNA, YNFKEQ. CDR3 length: 16 residues. The data also belong to a second study, concerning yellow fever vaccine responses in identical twins.

The chain carries TRBV4-2 and TRBJ2-7; TRBD2 matches at 10 bases. The origin of this receptor is a woman under 30 in good health. Sequences were obtained from CD8+ T cells sorted from blood. DNA of the CDR3: TGTGCCAGCAGCCAAGATCTTGGACTAGCGGCCTACGAGCAGTACTTC. Protein sequence: CASSQDLGLAAYEQYF.